A selection of T cell receptor beta chains follows, all from one sample in a study of blood T cell repertoires in COVID-19. The table came from immunoSEQ multiplex PCR; TCRdb's copy has only in-frame clones and leaves some out. The table records tens of thousands of clones, 70% to 80% of them present only once. Sequenced: peripheral blood. The receptors here all came from a man in his sixties or seventies with acute or convalescent COVID-19. Both conserved end residues are trimmed from each CDR3. The D gene is left open where the match is weak.

>TRBV13|-
ASSLGRGTYEQY
>TRBV18|TRBD2
ASSLTSGLAGSNEQF
>TRBV4-2|TRBD2
ASSQDTLAGVTTVHIQY
>TRBV7-6|-
ASRLDSSSYNEQF
>TRBV5-1|-
ASSLGASGTDTQY
>TRBV5-1|-
ASSQQEGNREKLF
>TRBV5-4|TRBD1
ASSHPRTGLEGAF
>TRBV5-1|TRBD1
ASSQGQGLTDTQY
>TRBV10-3|-
AIRTGDTEAF
>TRBV13|TRBD1
ASSAKGDREDEKLF